These 20 T cell receptor beta chains share one sample of origin, sequenced in a study of blood T cell repertoires in COVID-19. Generated by immunoSEQ multiplex PCR, the TCRdb table keeps only in-frame clones and is missing some. The sample holds approximately 100,000 clones, 85% to 90% seen once. Specimen: peripheral blood. The receptors derive from a human donor in a cohort sampled during active COVID-19.

The chain uses TRBV5-1 and TRBJ2-7; 9 bases line up with TRBD1. V was pared by 4 bases and J by 5 bases, with 10 bases of the junction left unmatched. The length of the CDR3 is 15 residues. Germline lookup yields CDR1 SGHRS and CDR2 YFSETQ. CDR3 in amino acids: CASSPGQGLVDEQYF. The CDR3 region has the DNA TGCGCCAGCAGCCCGGGACAGGGCTTAGTCGACGAGCAGTACTTC.

The chain carries TRBV7-2 and TRBJ2-3, with a tentative D call TRBD2 (6 bases). This CDR3 contains 16 residues. V was trimmed by 4 bases and J by 2 bases, leaving 16 bases between them. Germline CDR1 reads SGHTA; CDR2 reads FQGNSA. The CDR3 nucleotides are TGTGCCAGCAGCTCTCGCCTCGGAGGGATCACAGATACGCAGTATTTT. Translating gives CASSSRLGGITDTQYF.

The chain employs TRBV7-9 and TRBJ1-4; no definite D call. The CDR3 loop spans 14 amino acids. V was trimmed by 2 bases and J by 4 bases, leaving 8 bases between them. Germline CDR1 SEHNR, CDR2 FQNEAQ (reference sequence). Here the CDR3 reads CASSLNRNNEKLFF. CDR3 sequence (DNA): TGTGCCAGCAGCTTAAACAGAAATAATGAAAAACTGTTTTTT. The variable domain in full, completed from reference TRBV7-9 and TRBJ1-4, reads DTGVSQNPRHKITKRGQNVTFRCDPISEHNRLYWYRQTLGQGPEFLTYFQNEAQLEKSRLLSDRFSAERPKGSFSTLEIQRTEQGDSAMYLCASSLNRNNEKLFFGSGTQLSVL.

The chain recombines TRBV5-1 with TRBJ2-5, with 9 bases that match TRBD1. The CDR3 runs to 15 residues. The ends lost 4 bases at V and 5 bases at J; junction bases unmatched: 9. The germline V gene encodes CDR1 SGHRS and CDR2 YFSETQ. For the CDR3, the DNA is TGCGCCAGCAGCGGAACCGGGACAGGGCGGGAGACCCAGTACTTC. This gives the protein CASSGTGTGRETQYF.

The chain has TRBV13 and TRBJ1-2; TRBD1 matches 8 bases. There are 17 residues in the CDR3. The V gene's germline CDR1 is PRHDT and CDR2 FYEKMQ (reference sequence). V shed 5 bases, J shed 2 bases, and the junction held 13 bases outside the gene matches. The CDR3 DNA follows: TGTGCCAGCAGCCCACGACAGGGGCGGCGGGCAAACTATGGCTACACCTTC. Its translation: CASSPRQGRRANYGYTF.

This rearrangement joins TRBV4-1 to TRBJ1-4; the D gene is possibly TRBD1 (5 bases). The germline gives CDR1 MGHRA, CDR2 YSYEKL. CDR3 length equals 14 residues. Trimming took off 1 base at V and 9 bases at J, with 12 bases between the two ends. The CDR3, as DNA: TGCGCCAGCAGCCAAGTCGAGACAGCTCAAAAACTGTTTTTT. This translates into CASSQVETAQKLFF.

The chain combines TRBV19 with TRBJ2-7, with TRBD1 as a possible D gene (6 bases). CDR1 is LNHDA, CDR2 SQIVND, per germline (reference sequence). The CDR3 contains 14 residues. The V and J ends lost 10 bases and 3 bases respectively, with 19 bases between them. CDR3 coding DNA: TGTGCCACCGCACCGAGGGGGAAGGACTACGAGCAGTACTTC. The encoded protein is CATAPRGKDYEQYF.

CDR3 sequence (DNA): TGTGCCAGCAGCTTGGCGGGGACAGGTTTGAACACCGGGGAGCTGTTTTTT. This sequence encodes CASSLAGTGLNTGELFF. V gene TRBV5-5 combines with J gene TRBJ2-2, with TRBD1 matching 8 bases. Germline V CDR1 and CDR2: SGHKS, YYEKEE (reference sequence). The V segment lost 0 bases and the J segment 1 base; nucleotides outside the gene matches: 5. The CDR3 is 17 residues long.

This chain uses TRBV11-2 with TRBJ2-7, with a possible D match to TRBD1 (6 bases). The V and J ends lost 1 base and 1 base respectively, with 11 bases between them. CDR1 and CDR2 (germline): SGHAT, FQNNGV. This CDR3 comprises 15 residues. The CDR3 here is CASSLVSQGSYEQYF. CDR3 DNA sequence: TGTGCCAGCAGCTTAGTAAGCCAGGGGTCCTACGAGCAGTACTTC.

The V gene is TRBV2, the J gene TRBJ1-5; D may be TRBD1 (6 bases). CDR3 length: 14 amino acids. Trimming took 7 bases from V and 6 from J, leaving 16 bases between them. CDR1 SNHLY and CDR2 FYNNEI come from the germline V gene. CDR3 protein: CASTPGGAGQPQHF. CDR3 sequence (DNA): TGTGCCAGCACTCCGGGGGGGGCAGGTCAGCCCCAGCATTTT.

The J gene is TRBJ1-4, the V gene TRBV30; 8 positions match TRBD1. V was pared by 3 bases and J by 1 base, with 4 bases of the junction left unmatched. The germline V gene has CDR1 GTSNPN and CDR2 SVGIG (reference sequence). CDR3 length equals 15 residues. As DNA, the CDR3 is TGTGCCTGGAGACCGGGACAGGAAACTAATGAAAAACTGTTTTTT. Protein sequence: CAWRPGQETNEKLFF.

The chain has TRBV20-1 and TRBJ1-2; D is unresolved. The CDR3 is 15 residues long. The germline gives CDR1 DFQATT, CDR2 SNEGSKA (reference sequence). Trimming removed 3 bases at V and 4 bases at J, with 18 bases between. CDR3 sequence (DNA): TGCAGTGCTAGTGTCTCAGGAAGTCCTCTCTATGGCTACACCTTC. It is translated as CSASVSGSPLYGYTF.

The rearrangement uses TRBV25-1 and TRBJ1-2; possible D gene TRBD1, 5 bases. CDR1 is MGHDK and CDR2 is SYGVNS in the germline V gene. V was clipped by 6 bases and J by 4 bases, with 6 bases between them. The CDR3 sequence is 11 residues long. CDR3 sequence (DNA): TGTGCCAGCAGAGGGGCCTATGGCTACACCTTC. Translation gives CASRGAYGYTF.

The rearrangement uses TRBV7-8 and TRBJ1-6; 9 bases are shared with TRBD1. V was clipped by 4 bases and J by 6 bases; unmatched bases: 13. The CDR3 loop spans 18 amino acids. Germline assignment: CDR1 SGHVS and CDR2 FQNEAQ. CDR3 protein: CASSSRSLRTGVNSPLHF. For the CDR3, the DNA is TGTGCCAGCAGCTCTAGAAGTCTTAGGACAGGGGTTAATTCACCCCTCCACTTT.

CDR3 nucleotides: TGTGCCAGCAGCGCTGAGACTAGCGGGGGCCCTGAGCAGTTCTTC. Translation gives CASSAETSGGPEQFF. The chain couples TRBV9 to TRBJ2-1, with 12 bases identical to TRBD2. J gave up 9 bases and V 3 bases, and 7 bases lay outside the gene matches. Per the germline V gene, CDR1 is SGDLS and CDR2 is YYNGEE. The CDR3 is made up of 15 amino acids. The full variable domain, rest sourced from reference TRBV9 and TRBJ2-1, is DSGVTQTPKHLITATGQRVTLRCSPRSGDLSVYWYQQSLDQGLQFLIQYYNGEERAKGNILERFSAQQFPDLHSELNLSSLELGDSALYFCASSAETSGGPEQFFGPGTRLTVL.

This clone was seen a single time. This sequence joins TRBV5-4 and TRBJ2-7; 9 nucleotides agree with TRBD2. Germline CDR1 SGHNT, CDR2 YYREEE (reference sequence). V lost 1 base to trimming and J lost 5 bases; unmatched junction nucleotides: 7. CDR3 size: 15 residues. CDR3: CASSLRREGRNEQYF. In DNA form, the CDR3 reads TGTGCCAGCAGCTTGAGGCGGGAGGGCCGGAACGAGCAGTACTTC.

V is TRBV5-1 and J is TRBJ2-7, with 7 nucleotides matching TRBD2. Germline CDR1 reads SGHRS; CDR2 reads YFSETQ. There are 13 residues in the CDR3. V was clipped by 0 bases and J by 4 bases; unmatched bases: 1. The CDR3 here is CASSLAREYEQYF. The CDR3 nucleotides are TGCGCCAGCAGCTTGGCGCGGGAGTACGAGCAGTACTTC.

CDR3: CASSGRANTGELFF. The CDR3 DNA sequence: TGTGCCAGCAGCGGGCGGGCGAACACCGGGGAGCTGTTTTTT. The gene calls are TRBV21-1 and TRBJ2-2; the D call TRBD2 from the table was never checked on the DNA. TRBV21-1 is a listed pseudogene. The CDR3 consists of 14 residues.

The chain couples TRBV7-9 to TRBJ1-3; no reliable D call. V shed 4 bases and J shed 0 bases, with 10 bases lying between them. This CDR3 spans 15 amino acids. Germline V CDR1 and CDR2: SEHNR, FQNEAQ (reference sequence). CDR3 residues: CASSWSGSSGNTIYF. The CDR3 nucleotides read TGTGCCAGCAGCTGGTCTGGGAGCTCTGGAAACACCATATATTTT.

The genes are TRBV6-5 and TRBJ1-4; TRBD1 is a possible D gene (6 bases). This CDR3 spans 13 amino acids. The V gene's germline CDR1 is MNHEY and CDR2 SVGAGI. The V and J ends lost 5 bases and 7 bases respectively, with 11 bases between them. The CDR3 is CASSRTVTEKLFF. DNA of the CDR3: TGTGCCAGCAGTCGGACAGTTACTGAAAAACTGTTTTTT.